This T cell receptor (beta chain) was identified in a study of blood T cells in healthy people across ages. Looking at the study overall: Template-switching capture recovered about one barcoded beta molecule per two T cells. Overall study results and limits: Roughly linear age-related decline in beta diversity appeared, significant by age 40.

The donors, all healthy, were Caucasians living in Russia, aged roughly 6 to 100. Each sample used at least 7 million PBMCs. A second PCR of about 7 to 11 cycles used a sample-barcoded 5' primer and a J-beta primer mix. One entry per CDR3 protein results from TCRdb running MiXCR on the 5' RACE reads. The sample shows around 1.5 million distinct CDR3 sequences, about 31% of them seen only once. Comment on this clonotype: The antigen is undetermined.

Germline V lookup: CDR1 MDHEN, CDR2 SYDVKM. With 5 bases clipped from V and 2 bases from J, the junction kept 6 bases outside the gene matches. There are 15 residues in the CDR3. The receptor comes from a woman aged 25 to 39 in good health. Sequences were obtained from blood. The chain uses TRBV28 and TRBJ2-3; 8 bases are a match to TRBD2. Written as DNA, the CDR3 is TGTGCCAGCAGTCTACTAGCGGCCCACACAGATACGCAGTATTTT. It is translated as CASSLLAAHTDTQYF.